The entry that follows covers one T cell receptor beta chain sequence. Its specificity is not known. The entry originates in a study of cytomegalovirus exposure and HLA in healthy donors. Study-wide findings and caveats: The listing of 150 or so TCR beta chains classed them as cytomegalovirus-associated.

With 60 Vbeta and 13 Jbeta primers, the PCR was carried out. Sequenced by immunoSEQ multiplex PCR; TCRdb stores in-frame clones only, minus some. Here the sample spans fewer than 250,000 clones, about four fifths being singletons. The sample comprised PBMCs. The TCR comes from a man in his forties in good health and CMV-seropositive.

CDR3 region: CASSLGSGGAGGTDTQYF. CDR3 nucleotide sequence: TGTGCCAGCAGCCTGGGTAGCGGGGGGGCCGGGGGCACAGATACGCAGTATTTT. The chain uses TRBV7-3 and TRBJ2-3; the match to TRBD2 covers 11 bases. J gave up 1 base and V 5 bases, and 11 bases lay outside the gene matches. CDR3 length: 18 amino acids. CDR1 and CDR2 from the germline V gene are SGHTA and FQGTGA.